The 7 T cell receptor beta chains in this list originate from one sample, sequenced in a study of a mutant IDH1 vaccine in newly diagnosed glioma. Their antigens remain unidentified. The repertoire was sequenced with immunoSEQ multiplex PCR; TCRdb's copy has only in-frame clones and lacks some. The sample comprises 30,000 to 35,000 clones, 90% of which are singletons, and around 20% rests with the top ten. Time point defined: week 11, during vaccination. A single vaccine dose contained 300 ug of mutant IDH1 20-mer peptide, and topical imiquimod was used with it. The input for sequencing was PBMCs, taken from a glioma patient whose treatment included an IDH1 peptide vaccine. These receptors were taken from a young man with glioma.

V is TRBV10-3 and J is TRBJ1-1, with D tentatively TRBD1 (5 bases). The germline CDR1 and CDR2 sequences are ENHRY and SYGVKD. CDR3 length: 13 residues. Trimming took off 7 bases at V and 7 bases at J, with 16 bases between the two ends. CDR3 sequence reads: CAITQDSYLEAFF. The CDR3 bases are TGTGCCATCACCCAAGACAGTTACCTTGAAGCTTTCTTT.

This sequence joins TRBV7-2 and TRBJ1-2; D uncertain. CDR3 length equals 12 residues. V was clipped by 5 bases and J by 2 bases, with 6 bases between them. The germline gives CDR1 SGHTA, CDR2 FQGNSA. The CDR3 DNA reads as TGTGCCAGCAGCCTCCAAAACTATGGCTACACCTTC. This sequence encodes CASSLQNYGYTF.

This chain joins TRBV5-4 and TRBJ2-2; possible D gene TRBD2, 6 bases. Germline V gene lookup returns CDR1 SGHNT and CDR2 YYREEE (reference sequence). This CDR3 is built from 13 residues. V was pared by 4 bases and J by 7 bases, with 11 bases between. CDR3 nucleotides: TGTGCCAGCAGCGGGGGACTTTTCGGGGAGCTGTTTTTT. The encoded protein is CASSGGLFGELFF. The full variable domain, completed using reference TRBV5-4 and TRBJ2-2, is ETGVTQSPTHLIKTRGQQVTLRCSSQSGHNTVSWYQQALGQGPQFIFQYYREEENGRGNFPPRFSGLQFPNYSSELNVNALELDDSALYLCASSGGLFGELFFGEGSRLTVL.

This chain joins TRBV28 and TRBJ2-5; 12 bases match TRBD2. CDR1 and CDR2 (germline): MDHEN, SYDVKM. This CDR3 is 17 amino acids long. The junction had 14 bases not matched to a gene; V was cut back by 3 bases and J by 9 bases. The chain's CDR3 is CASSLQILAGGDGAQYF. CDR3 sequence (DNA): TGTGCCAGCAGTTTGCAGATACTAGCGGGAGGCGACGGGGCCCAGTACTTC.

This chain links TRBV4-2 with TRBJ1-4; 8 nucleotides align to TRBD1. V shed 0 bases, J shed 7 bases, and the junction held 10 bases outside the gene matches. Germline V gene lookup returns CDR1 LGHNA and CDR2 YNFKEQ. This CDR3 has 17 amino acids. The CDR3 region is CASSQDGGRGHGEKLFF. Written as DNA, the CDR3 is TGTGCCAGCAGCCAAGATGGAGGCAGGGGGCATGGTGAAAAACTGTTTTTT.

V is TRBV10-3 and J is TRBJ2-1, with 10 bases lining up with TRBD2. Per germline, CDR1 ENHRY and CDR2 SYGVKD. The trim removed 7 bases at V and 8 bases at J, leaving 5 bases unmatched. This CDR3 comprises 13 residues. The CDR3 region has the DNA TGTGCCATCACCCGGACTAGCGGCGATGAGCAGTTCTTC. It codes for CAITRTSGDEQFF.

This clone occurred once. The chain has TRBV30 and TRBJ2-5; perhaps TRBD1 as D (5 bases). V was trimmed by 2 bases and J by 5 bases, leaving 12 bases between them. The CDR3 extends over 13 amino acids. CDR1 is GTSNPN and CDR2 is SVGIG in the germline V gene (reference sequence). The CDR3, as DNA: TGTGCCTGGAGTAAGCAGGGCTACGAGACCCAGTACTTC. It translates to CAWSKQGYETQYF.